The clone carrying this T cell receptor (beta chain) was detected only a few times. In preparing bulk TCR libraries, previously described methods and listed TCR primers were used. TCRdb re-called the PCR reads with MiXCR, one entry per CDR3 protein. The sample includes roughly 630,000 distinct CDR3 sequences, around 25% of them seen just once. The V gene's germline CDR1 is GTSNPN and CDR2 SVGIG (reference sequence). The CDR3 loop spans 13 amino acids. V lost 3 bases and J 9 bases, leaving 12 bases between the germline ends. These data belong to a study of molecular identifiers for immune sequencing clone quantification.

Sequences were obtained from naive CD8+ T cells from blood, with Jurkat cell RNA spiked in. Subset reported: FACS-sorted CD8+CD4-CCR7+CD45RA+ naive T cells. The receptor's source is a human donor in good health. Some libraries in this study had Jurkat cell RNA spiked in. This chain uses TRBV30 with TRBJ1-6; D is possibly TRBD1 (6 bases). CDR3 coding DNA: TGTGCCTGGAGAGGGGGAGTTATTTCACCCCTCCACTTT. Its protein is CAWRGGVISPLHF.